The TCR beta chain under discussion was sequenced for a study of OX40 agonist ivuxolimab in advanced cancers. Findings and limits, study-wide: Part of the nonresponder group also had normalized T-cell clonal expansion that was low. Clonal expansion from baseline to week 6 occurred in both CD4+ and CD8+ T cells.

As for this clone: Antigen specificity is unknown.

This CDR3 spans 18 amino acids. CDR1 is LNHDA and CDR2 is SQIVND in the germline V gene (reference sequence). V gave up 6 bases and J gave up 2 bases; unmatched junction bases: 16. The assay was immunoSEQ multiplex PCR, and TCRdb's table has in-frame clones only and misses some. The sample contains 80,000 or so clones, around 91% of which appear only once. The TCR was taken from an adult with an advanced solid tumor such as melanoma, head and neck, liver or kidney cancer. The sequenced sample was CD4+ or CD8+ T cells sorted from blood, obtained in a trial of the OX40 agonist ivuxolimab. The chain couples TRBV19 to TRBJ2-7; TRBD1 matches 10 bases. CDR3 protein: CASSRGGGTGVRAYEQYF. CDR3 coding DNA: TGTGCCAGTAGCCGAGGAGGGGGGACAGGGGTTCGGGCCTACGAGCAGTACTTC.